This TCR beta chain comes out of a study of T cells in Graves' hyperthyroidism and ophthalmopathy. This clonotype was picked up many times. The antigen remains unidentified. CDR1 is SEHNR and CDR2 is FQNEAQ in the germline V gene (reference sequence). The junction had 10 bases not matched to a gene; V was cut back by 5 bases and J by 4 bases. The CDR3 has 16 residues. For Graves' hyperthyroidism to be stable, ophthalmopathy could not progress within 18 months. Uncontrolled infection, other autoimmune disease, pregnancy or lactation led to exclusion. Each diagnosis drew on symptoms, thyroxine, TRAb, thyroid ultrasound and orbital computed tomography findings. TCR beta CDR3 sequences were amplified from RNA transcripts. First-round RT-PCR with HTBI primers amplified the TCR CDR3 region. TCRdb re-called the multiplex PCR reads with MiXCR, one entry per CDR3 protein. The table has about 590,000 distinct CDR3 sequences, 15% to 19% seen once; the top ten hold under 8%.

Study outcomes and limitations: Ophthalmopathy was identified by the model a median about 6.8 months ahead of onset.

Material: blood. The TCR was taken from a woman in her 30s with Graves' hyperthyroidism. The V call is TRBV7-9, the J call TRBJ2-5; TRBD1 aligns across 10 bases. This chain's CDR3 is CASSPFGQGVGETQYF. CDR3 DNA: TGTGCCAGCAGCCCCTTTGGACAGGGGGTAGGAGAGACCCAGTACTTC.